This record looks at one T cell receptor (beta chain) sequence and its context. The authors' processing: Amplifying reference gene primers gave estimates of nucleated cell counts. The data were produced by immunoSEQ multiplex PCR, yet TCRdb's version contains in-frame clones alone and is incomplete. The V and J calls and clone size come from that table; D and trimming were worked out from the DNA. The sample carries 250,000 to 350,000 clones, 75% to 90% recorded once. This record comes from a study of blood T cell repertoires in COVID-19. Study background: Some COVID-19 samples were acute and others convalescent; all came from the United States, Italy and Spain. Nucleic acid was either cDNA or gDNA, and it came from T cells, B-cell-depleted T cells, or PBMCs.

The CDR3 covers 15 residues. The V gene end was trimmed by 5 bases and the J gene end by 7 bases; junction bases not matched to a gene: 7. Germline V gene data show CDR1 as MNHEY and CDR2 as SMNVEV (reference sequence). Sequencing was performed on peripheral blood. The TCR comes from a middle-aged woman who had recovered from COVID-19. The chain uses TRBV27 and TRBJ2-7; 14 positions agree with TRBD2. The CDR3 nucleotides are TGTGCCAGCAGTCCATCGACTAGCGGGAGGGCGGAGCAGTACTTC. Translating it yields CASSPSTSGRAEQYF.